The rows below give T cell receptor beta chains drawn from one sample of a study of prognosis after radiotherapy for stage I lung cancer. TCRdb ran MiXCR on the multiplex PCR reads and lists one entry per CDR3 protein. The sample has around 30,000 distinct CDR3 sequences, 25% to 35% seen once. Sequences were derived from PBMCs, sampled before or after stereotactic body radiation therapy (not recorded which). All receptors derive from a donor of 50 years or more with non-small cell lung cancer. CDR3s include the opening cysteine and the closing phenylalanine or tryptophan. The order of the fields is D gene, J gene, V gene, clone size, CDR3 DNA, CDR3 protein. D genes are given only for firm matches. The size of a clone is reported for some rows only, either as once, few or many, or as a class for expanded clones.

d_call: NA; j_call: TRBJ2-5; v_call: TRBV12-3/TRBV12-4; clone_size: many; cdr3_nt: TGTGCCAGCAGTTTAGGGGGACAAGAGACCCAGTACTTC; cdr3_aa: CASSLGGQETQYF
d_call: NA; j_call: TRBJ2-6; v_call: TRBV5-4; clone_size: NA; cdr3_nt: TGTGCCAGCAGTTACCGGCGGAAGAGCTCTGGGGCCAACGTCCTGACTTTC; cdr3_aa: CASSYRRKSSGANVLTF
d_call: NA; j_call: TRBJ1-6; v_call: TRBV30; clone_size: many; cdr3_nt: TGTGCCTTAGCCGGGGTGCAGGGCTCACCCCTCCACTTT; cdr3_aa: CALAGVQGSPLHF
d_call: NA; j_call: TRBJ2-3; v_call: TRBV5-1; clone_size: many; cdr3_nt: TGCGCCAGCAGCTTGGTAGGGCAGGGGAGGGCAGATACGCAGTATTTT; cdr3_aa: CASSLVGQGRADTQYF
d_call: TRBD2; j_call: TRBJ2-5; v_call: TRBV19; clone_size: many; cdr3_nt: TGTGCCACCCAGGATAGCGGGAGCTTTCTAGAGACCCAGTACTTC; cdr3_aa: CATQDSGSFLETQYF
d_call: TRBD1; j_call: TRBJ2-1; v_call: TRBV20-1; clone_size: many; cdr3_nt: TGCAGTGCCCCGGGACAGGGGGCTTTAGCGGAGCAGTTCTTC; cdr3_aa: CSAPGQGALAEQFF
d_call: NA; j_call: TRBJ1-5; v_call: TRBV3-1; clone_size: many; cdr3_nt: TGTGCCAGCAGCCAAGATTCCGGGATTCCAAGTCAGCCCCAGCATTTT; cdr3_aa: CASSQDSGIPSQPQHF
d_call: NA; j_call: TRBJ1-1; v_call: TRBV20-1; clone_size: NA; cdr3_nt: TGCAGTGCGCGACAGCGGAACACTGAAGCTTTCTTT; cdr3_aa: CSARQRNTEAFF
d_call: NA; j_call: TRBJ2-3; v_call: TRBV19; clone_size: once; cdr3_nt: TGTGCCAGTAGTATAAGACCTCCGGTACAGGGTGGCGATACGCAGTATTTT; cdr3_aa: CASSIRPPVQGGDTQYF
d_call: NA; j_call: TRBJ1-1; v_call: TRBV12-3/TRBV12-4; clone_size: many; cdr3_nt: TGTGCCAGCAGTGGCAGGGGCCCTGAAGCTTTCTTT; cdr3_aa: CASSGRGPEAFF
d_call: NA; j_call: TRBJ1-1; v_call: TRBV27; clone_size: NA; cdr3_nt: TGTGCCAGCAGCCTGCTGGGGGTGGCCACTGAATCTTTCTTT; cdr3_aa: CASSLLGVATESFF
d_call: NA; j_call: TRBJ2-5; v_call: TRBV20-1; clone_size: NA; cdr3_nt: TGCAGTGCTATTGTGGGGGAAGAGACCCAGTACTTC; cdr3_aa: CSAIVGEETQYF
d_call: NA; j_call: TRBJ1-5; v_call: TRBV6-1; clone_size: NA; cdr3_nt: TGTGCCAGCAGAACTGGTGGCAGGTGCCCCGAATGGAGCAATCAGCCCCATCATTTT; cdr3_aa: CASRTGGRCPEWSNQPHHF
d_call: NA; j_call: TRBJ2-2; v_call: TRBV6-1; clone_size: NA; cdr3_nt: TGTGCCAGCAGTCTCGTACGAGGGAGGACCGGTGAGCTGTTTTTT; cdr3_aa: CASSLVRGRTGELFF
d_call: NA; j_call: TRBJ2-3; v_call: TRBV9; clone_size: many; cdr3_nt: TGTGCCAGCAGCGTAGCAGGGATGCGTATAACAGATACGCAGTATTTT; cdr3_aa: CASSVAGMRITDTQYF
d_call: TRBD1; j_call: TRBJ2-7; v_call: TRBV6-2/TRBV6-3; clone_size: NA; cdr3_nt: TGTACCAGCAGTAAAGGACAGGTCCCCAGGTACGAGCAGTACTTC; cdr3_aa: CTSSKGQVPRYEQYF
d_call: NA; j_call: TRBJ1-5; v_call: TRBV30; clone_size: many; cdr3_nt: TGTGCCTGGAGTGTATGGGGCGATCAGCCCCAGCATTTT; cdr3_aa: CAWSVWGDQPQHF
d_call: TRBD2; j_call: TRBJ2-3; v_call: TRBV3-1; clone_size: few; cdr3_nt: TGTGCCAGCAGCCTGGGGACTAGCAGCTTTTCAGATACGCAGTATTTT; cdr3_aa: CASSLGTSSFSDTQYF
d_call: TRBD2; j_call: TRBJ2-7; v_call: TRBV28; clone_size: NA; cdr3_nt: TGTGCCAGCAGTTTCTTGACTAGCGGGAGGCCTACCTACGAGCAGTACTTC; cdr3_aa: CASSFLTSGRPTYEQYF
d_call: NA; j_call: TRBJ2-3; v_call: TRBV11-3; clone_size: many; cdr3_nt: TGTGCCAGCAGCTTTCAGGGGTACACAGATACGCAGTATTTT; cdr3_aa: CASSFQGYTDTQYF
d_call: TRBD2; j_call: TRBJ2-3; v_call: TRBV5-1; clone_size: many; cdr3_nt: TGCGCCAGCAGGCCCCGGACTAGCGCCACAGATACGCAGTATTTT; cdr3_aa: CASRPRTSATDTQYF
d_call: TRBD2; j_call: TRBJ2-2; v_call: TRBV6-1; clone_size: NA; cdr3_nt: TGTGCCAGCAGGACCGGGACTAGCGGGAGGTGGAACACCGCGGAGCTGTTTTTT; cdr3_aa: CASRTGTSGRWNTAELFF
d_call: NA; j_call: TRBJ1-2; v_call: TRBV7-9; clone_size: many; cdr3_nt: TGTGCCAGCAGCAGCCAGACTAACTATGGCTACACCTTC; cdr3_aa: CASSSQTNYGYTF
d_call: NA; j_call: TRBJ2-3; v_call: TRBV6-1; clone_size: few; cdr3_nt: TGTGCCAGCAGAGCCGGGACTTATAGCACAGATACGCAGTATTTT; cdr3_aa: CASRAGTYSTDTQYF
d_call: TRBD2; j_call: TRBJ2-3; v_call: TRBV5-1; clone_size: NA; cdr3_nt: TGCGCCAGCAGCGGGGGACTAGCGGGGTCCGGGGATACGCAGTATTTT; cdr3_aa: CASSGGLAGSGDTQYF
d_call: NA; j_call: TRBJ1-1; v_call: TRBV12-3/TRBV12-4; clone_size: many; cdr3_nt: TGTGCCAGCAGTTTAGGTGACGGAGGGGCGGTCACTGAAGCTTTCTTT; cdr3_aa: CASSLGDGGAVTEAFF
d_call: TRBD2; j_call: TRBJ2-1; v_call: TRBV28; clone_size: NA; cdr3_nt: TGTGCCAGCTACCCTCGTGGACTAGCGGGATCTCGGAATGAGCAGCTCTTC; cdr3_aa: CASYPRGLAGSRNEQLF
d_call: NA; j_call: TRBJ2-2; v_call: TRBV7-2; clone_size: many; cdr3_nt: TGTGCCAGCTCGAGAGGCCTCCTGAACACCGGGGAGCTGTTTTTT; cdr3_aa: CASSRGLLNTGELFF
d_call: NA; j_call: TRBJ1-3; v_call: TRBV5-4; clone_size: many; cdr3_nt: TGTGCCAGCAGCCTTGGCTCAGGAAGCTCTGGAAACACCATATATTTT; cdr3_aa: CASSLGSGSSGNTIYF
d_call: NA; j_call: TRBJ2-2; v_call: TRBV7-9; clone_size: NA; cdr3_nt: TGTGCCAGCAGCTTTCAGGCTAGTAGCACCGGGGAGCTGTTTTTT; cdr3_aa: CASSFQASSTGELFF
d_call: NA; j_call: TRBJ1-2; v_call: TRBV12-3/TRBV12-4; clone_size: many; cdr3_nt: TGTGCCAGCAGTCCACCCCCGGGGGACCCAAACTATGGCTACACCTTC; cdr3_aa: CASSPPPGDPNYGYTF
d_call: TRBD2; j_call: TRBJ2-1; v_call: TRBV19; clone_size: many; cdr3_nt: TGTGCCAGTAGTAACTCCGGGACTATCTTATTCAATGAGCAGTTCTTC; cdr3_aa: CASSNSGTILFNEQFF
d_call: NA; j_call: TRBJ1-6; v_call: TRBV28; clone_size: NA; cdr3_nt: TGTGCCAGCAGTTTGTCGGTGTTGGTTTCACCCCTCCACTTT; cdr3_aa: CASSLSVLVSPLHF
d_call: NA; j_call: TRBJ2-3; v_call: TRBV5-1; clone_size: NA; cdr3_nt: TGCGCCAGCAGCTTGGGGGGCAGGGGCACAGATACGCAGTATTTT; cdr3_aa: CASSLGGRGTDTQYF
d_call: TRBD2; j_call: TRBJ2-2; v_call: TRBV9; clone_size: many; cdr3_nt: TGTGCCAGCAGCGTAGCGGGAGGGAGCGACACCGGGGAGCTGTTTTTT; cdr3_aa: CASSVAGGSDTGELFF
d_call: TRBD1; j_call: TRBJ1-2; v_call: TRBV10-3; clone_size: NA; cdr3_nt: TGTGCCATCAGTCCCGGACAGGGCTCAGGCTACACCTTC; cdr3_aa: CAISPGQGSGYTF
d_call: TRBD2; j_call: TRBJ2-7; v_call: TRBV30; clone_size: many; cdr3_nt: TGTGCCTGGACCAAGAGCGGGATCCTGTCCTACGAGCAGTACTTC; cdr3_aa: CAWTKSGILSYEQYF
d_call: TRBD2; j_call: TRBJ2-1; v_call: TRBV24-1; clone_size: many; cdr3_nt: TGTGCCACCAGTGGAACTAGCGGCCCTAACAATGAGCAGTTCTTC; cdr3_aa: CATSGTSGPNNEQFF
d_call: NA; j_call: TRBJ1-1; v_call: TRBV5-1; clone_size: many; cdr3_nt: TGCGCCAGCAGCTTGTACAGGGACGGGGATGAAGCTTTCTTT; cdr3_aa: CASSLYRDGDEAFF
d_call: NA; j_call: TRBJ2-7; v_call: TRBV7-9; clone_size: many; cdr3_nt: TGTGCCAGCAGCCCCAGGGCCCCCTACGAGCAGTACTTC; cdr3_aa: CASSPRAPYEQYF
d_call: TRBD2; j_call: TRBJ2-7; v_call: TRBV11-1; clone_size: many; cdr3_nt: TGTGCCAGCAGCCCTCCGGGACTAGCTAGCGGGGAGCAGTACTTC; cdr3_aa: CASSPPGLASGEQYF
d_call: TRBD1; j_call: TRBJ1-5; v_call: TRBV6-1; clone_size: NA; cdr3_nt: TGTGCCAGCAGCCGGGCCGACAGGGCCCATCAGCCCCAGCATTTT; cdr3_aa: CASSRADRAHQPQHF
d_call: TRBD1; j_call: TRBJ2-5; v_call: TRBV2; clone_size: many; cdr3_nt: TGTGCCCTCACGGGGACAGGAGAGACCCAGTACTTC; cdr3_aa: CALTGTGETQYF
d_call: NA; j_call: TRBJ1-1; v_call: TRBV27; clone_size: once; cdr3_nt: TGTGCCAGCAGTTTTGAGGAAGATGTCCATCTGAACACTGAAGCTTTCTTT; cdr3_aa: CASSFEEDVHLNTEAFF
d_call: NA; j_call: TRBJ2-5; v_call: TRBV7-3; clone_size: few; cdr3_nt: TGTGCCAGCAGCTCGAGCGGAGGAAAAGAGACCCAGTACTTC; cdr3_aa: CASSSSGGKETQYF
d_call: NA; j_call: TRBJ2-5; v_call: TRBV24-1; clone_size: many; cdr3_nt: TGTGCCACCAGTGATCGTCAGGGGGGGGGGGAAGAGACCCAGTACTTC; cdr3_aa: CATSDRQGGGEETQYF
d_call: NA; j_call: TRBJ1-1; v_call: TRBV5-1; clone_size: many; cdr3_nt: TGCGCCAGCAGCAGGAGCGGGTCTTGGAACACTGAAGCTTTCTTT; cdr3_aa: CASSRSGSWNTEAFF
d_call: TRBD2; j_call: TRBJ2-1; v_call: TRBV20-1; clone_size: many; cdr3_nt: TGCAGTGCTAGAGATCGCCTAGCGGGAGGCTATTACAATGAGCAGTTCTTC; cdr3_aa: CSARDRLAGGYYNEQFF
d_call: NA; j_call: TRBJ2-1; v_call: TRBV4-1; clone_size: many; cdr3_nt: TGCGCCAGCAGCCAAGAGCTGGCGTCGGGCCCCTACAATGAGCAGTTCTTC; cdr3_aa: CASSQELASGPYNEQFF
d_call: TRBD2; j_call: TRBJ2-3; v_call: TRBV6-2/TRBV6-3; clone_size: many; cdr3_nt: TGTGCCAGCTGGGGACTAGCGGGAGGCGTTGGGGATACGCAGTATTTT; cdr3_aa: CASWGLAGGVGDTQYF
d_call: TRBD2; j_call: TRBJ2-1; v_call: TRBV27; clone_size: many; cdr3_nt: TGTGCCAGCAGTTTTGGCCGGGAGGGGGATGAGCAGTTCTTC; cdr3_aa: CASSFGREGDEQFF
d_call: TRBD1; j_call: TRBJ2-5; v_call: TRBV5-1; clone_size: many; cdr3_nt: TGCGCCAGCACCCGACAGGGGGGCGTAGAGACCCAGTACTTC; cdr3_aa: CASTRQGGVETQYF
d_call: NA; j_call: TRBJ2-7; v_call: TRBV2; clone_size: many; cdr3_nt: TGTGCCAGCAGTGACACCTACGAGCAGTACTTC; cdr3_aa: CASSDTYEQYF
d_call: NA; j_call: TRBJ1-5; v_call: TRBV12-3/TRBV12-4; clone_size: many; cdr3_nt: TGTGCCAGCACCTGGCAAAATCAGCCCCAGCATTTT; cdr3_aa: CASTWQNQPQHF
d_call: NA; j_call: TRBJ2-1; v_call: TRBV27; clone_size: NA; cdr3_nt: TGTGCCAGCAGTGCGGATTACAATGAGCAGTTCTTC; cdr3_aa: CASSADYNEQFF
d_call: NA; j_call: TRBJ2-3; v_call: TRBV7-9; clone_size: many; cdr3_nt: TGTGCCAGCGAGAGGGATACGCAGTATTTT; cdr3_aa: CASERDTQYF
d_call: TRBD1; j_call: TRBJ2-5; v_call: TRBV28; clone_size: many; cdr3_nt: TGTGCCAGCAGTTTTGGGACAGTCCCTCAAGAGACCCAGTACTTC; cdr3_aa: CASSFGTVPQETQYF
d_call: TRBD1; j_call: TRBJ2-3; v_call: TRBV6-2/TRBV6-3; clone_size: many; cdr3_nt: TGTGCCAGCAGTGAAGTAGCCGGGACAGAATCGCGCACAGATACGCAGTATTTT; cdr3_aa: CASSEVAGTESRTDTQYF